The clone carrying this T cell receptor (beta chain) occurred once. The PCR employed 60 Vbeta primers together with 13 Jbeta primers. Sequenced by immunoSEQ multiplex PCR; TCRdb stores in-frame clones only, minus some. The sample includes some 160,000 clones, roughly 79% of them seen just once. These data belong to a study of cytomegalovirus exposure and HLA in healthy donors. The sample comprised PBMCs. This clonotype was sampled from a man in his forties in good health and CMV-seronegative.

The CDR3 DNA reads as TGTGCCAGCAGTTTAACTAGCGGGTTGCAAGAGACCCAGTACTTC. It codes for CASSLTSGLQETQYF. The chain links TRBV28 to TRBJ2-5; 9 nucleotides align to TRBD2. Per germline, CDR1 MDHEN and CDR2 SYDVKM. J was trimmed by 2 bases and V by 2 bases; bases with no gene match: 3. The CDR3 runs 15 residues. The variable domain in full, with the rest retrieved from reference TRBV28 and TRBJ2-5, is DVKVTQSSRYLVKRTGEKVFLECVQDMDHENMFWYRQDPGLGLRLIYFSYDVKMKEKGDIPEGYSVSREKKERFSLILESASTNQTSMYLCASSLTSGLQETQYFGPGTRLLVL.